The rows below give T cell receptor beta chains drawn from one sample of a study of blood T cell repertoires in COVID-19. Data came from immunoSEQ multiplex PCR; TCRdb stores just in-frame clones and leaves some out. The sample holds under 150,000 clones, roughly 79% seen once. Input material: peripheral blood. The origin of the receptors is a woman aged 55-70 years with active or convalescent COVID-19. Both conserved end residues are part of each CDR3. Each record gives: V gene, clone size, J gene, D gene, CDR3 DNA, CDR3 protein. A D gene is named only where the DNA matches it firmly. Clone size is not always given. Where it is, it says once, few, many or a class for expanded clones.

>TRBV28|once|TRBJ2-2|TRBD1
TGTGCCAGCAGTTTATTACGGACAGGGGGCAGGCCCGGGGAGCTGTTTTTT
CASSLLRTGGRPGELFF
>TRBV6-5|.|TRBJ2-4|.
TGTGCCAGCAGTACAAATGAGGGCATTCAGTACTTC
CASSTNEGIQYF
>TRBV7-8|.|TRBJ2-5|.
TGTGCCAGCAGCTTAGGATGGGGGGGCGGCCAAGAGACCCAGTACTTC
CASSLGWGGGQETQYF
>TRBV7-2|.|TRBJ1-1|.
TGTGCCAGCAGCACAGGACCGAACACTGAAGCTTTCTTT
CASSTGPNTEAFF
>TRBV29-1|.|TRBJ2-1|.
TGCAGCGTTGAGAGGGCCGGCGAGCAGTTCTTC
CSVERAGEQFF
>TRBV14|.|TRBJ1-1|TRBD1
TGTGCCAGCAGCGAGGGACAGTACACTGAAGCTTTCTTT
CASSEGQYTEAFF
>TRBV6-5|.|TRBJ1-1|.
TGTGCCAGCAGTTCTTTCCTAACAGGGTTTACTGAAGCTTTCTTT
CASSSFLTGFTEAFF
>TRBV2|.|TRBJ2-3|.
TGTGCCAGCACCCACGAAGACAGCGTATACACAGATACGCAGTATTTT
CASTHEDSVYTDTQYF
>TRBV19|.|TRBJ1-2|.
TGTGCCAGTAGTATATCCTTCCAGGCGGGGTATGGCTACACCTTC
CASSISFQAGYGYTF
>TRBV13|.|TRBJ2-7|.
TGTGCCAGCAGCAACCCCAGCTCCTACGAGCAGTACTTC
CASSNPSSYEQYF
>TRBV6-5|.|TRBJ1-3|.
TGTGCCAGCAGGCAAGGGGCTGGAAACACCATATATTTT
CASRQGAGNTIYF
>TRBV9|.|TRBJ1-3|.
TGTGCCAGCAGCCCGACCCGATCGATGGGAGGGTCTGGAAACACCATATATTTT
CASSPTRSMGGSGNTIYF
>TRBV3-1/TRBV3-2|few|TRBJ2-1|TRBD2
TGTGCCAGCAGCCGATCTAGCGGTACCTACAATGAGCAGTTCTTC
CASSRSSGTYNEQFF
>TRBV5-6|.|TRBJ1-1|.
TGTGCCAGCAGCTTGGTACAGGGTCAGGGCACTGAAGCTTTCTTT
CASSLVQGQGTEAFF
>TRBV7-2|.|TRBJ1-1|.
TGTGCCAGCAGCCAAGAGGCAGTCTCCGAAGCTTTCTTT
CASSQEAVSEAFF
>TRBV14|.|TRBJ2-5|TRBD1
TGTGCCAGCAGCCCCGACAGGGGGAGGTTTGAGACCCAGTACTTC
CASSPDRGRFETQYF
>TRBV28|.|TRBJ2-7|TRBD1
TGTGCCAGCAGTTTGGGACAGTGGAACGAGCAGTACTTC
CASSLGQWNEQYF
>TRBV6-5|once|TRBJ2-5|.
TGTGCCAGCAGTTACTACACTCTAGGTCGCCAAGAGACCCAGTACTTC
CASSYYTLGRQETQYF
>TRBV29-1|once|TRBJ1-5|.
TGCAGCGTTCTAGGCCCGCCGGGTCAGCCCCAGCATTTT
CSVLGPPGQPQHF
>TRBV24-1|.|TRBJ2-3|.
TGTGCCACCGGGTCGGGGAGCACAGATACGCAGTATTTT
CATGSGSTDTQYF
>TRBV3-1/TRBV3-2|.|TRBJ2-1|TRBD2
TGTGCCAGCAGCCAAAGATACGGGGGGGCAGGTGAGCAGTTCTTC
CASSQRYGGAGEQFF
>TRBV28|.|TRBJ2-1|TRBD2
TGTGCCAGCGGCCAGCAGTTGGCGGGAGGACGGAGGGAGCAGTTCTTC
CASGQQLAGGRREQFF
>TRBV27|once|TRBJ1-4|.
TGTGCCAGCAGGCCTGCGCTCCTCATCAGGGGAACTAATGAAAAACTGTTTTTT
CASRPALLIRGTNEKLFF
>TRBV11-2|.|TRBJ1-6|.
TGTGCCAGCAGCTTAGGGGCGGGAGGACATTCGTCCCTCCACTTT
CASSLGAGGHSSLHF
>TRBV29-1|.|TRBJ2-5|TRBD2
TGCAGCGTTCAAGGGGCTAGCGGGTTTAGGGGAGAGACCCAGTACTTC
CSVQGASGFRGETQYF
>TRBV28|few|TRBJ2-7|.
TGTGCCAGCAGTTTTTCTTACGAGCAGTACTTC
CASSFSYEQYF
>TRBV5-8|once|TRBJ2-6|.
TGTGCCAGCAGCTTAACCAGGGGCGATGCCTTTTCTGGGGCCAACGTCCTGACTTTC
CASSLTRGDAFSGANVLTF
>TRBV6-4|.|TRBJ1-2|TRBD1
TGTGCCAGCAAGCTGGCTGGGACAGGGGATTATGGCTACACCTTC
CASKLAGTGDYGYTF
>TRBV5-5|few|TRBJ2-1|TRBD1
TGTGCCAGCAGCCCGGGACAGGGCGGAAGAAGGGACAATGAGCAGTTCTTC
CASSPGQGGRRDNEQFF
>TRBV18|.|TRBJ1-1|.
TGTGCCAGCTCTTACAGCCTCACTGAAGCTTTCTTT
CASSYSLTEAFF
>TRBV5-1|.|TRBJ1-4|.
TGCGCCAGCAGGAGGGCCACTAATGAAAAACTGTTTTTT
CASRRATNEKLFF
>TRBV11-2|.|TRBJ2-5|.
TGTGCCAGCAGCTTTCCCTTTCCCCAAGAGACCCAGTACTTC
CASSFPFPQETQYF
>TRBV29-1|.|TRBJ2-1|TRBD2
TGCAGTGGACTAGCGCCCATCTACAATGAGCAGTTCTTC
CSGLAPIYNEQFF
>TRBV6-1|.|TRBJ1-5|.
TGTGCCAGCAGTGGGACAGCCTACGATATAAGCAATCAGCCCCAGCATTTT
CASSGTAYDISNQPQHF
>TRBV20-1|.|TRBJ2-1|.
TGCAGTGCTAGTAGACGGCGGGTAAGCGAGGATGAGCAGTTCTTC
CSASRRRVSEDEQFF
>TRBV9|.|TRBJ1-2|TRBD1
TGTGCCAGCAGCGTAGCTGGACAGGCCTATGGCTACACCTTC
CASSVAGQAYGYTF
>TRBV4-1|few|TRBJ2-7|.
TGCGCCAGCAGCCAACTGCCGGGAACCTACGAGCAGTACTTC
CASSQLPGTYEQYF
>TRBV29-1|few|TRBJ2-1|TRBD2
TGCAGCGTGGACGGACTAGCGGGGGGTCTCAATTACAATGAGCAGTTCTTC
CSVDGLAGGLNYNEQFF
>TRBV19|once|TRBJ2-6|TRBD1
TGTGCCAGTAGTCCCGGGACAGGGAGCTCTGGGGCCAACGTCCTGACTTTC
CASSPGTGSSGANVLTF
>TRBV19|.|TRBJ2-7|TRBD2
TGTGCCAGTAAGGCGAGCGGGGGGTACGAGCAGTACTTC
CASKASGGYEQYF
>TRBV28|.|TRBJ1-2|TRBD1
TGTGCCAGCAGCTACCCCCCGGGACAGGTCGCTGGCTACACCTTC
CASSYPPGQVAGYTF
>TRBV6-5|.|TRBJ1-2|TRBD1
TGTGCCAGCAGTTCCAGAACAGGGGGAGATGGCTACACCTTC
CASSSRTGGDGYTF
>TRBV6-5|.|TRBJ1-3|.
TGTGCCCCCCCCAAGGGGGGGCTCTCTGGAAACACCATATATTTT
CAPPKGGLSGNTIYF
>TRBV5-6|.|TRBJ1-2|.
TGTGCCAGCAGCTTGGGCCCGACGGGAAACTATGGCTACACCTTC
CASSLGPTGNYGYTF
>TRBV4-1|.|TRBJ2-3|.
TGCGCCAGCAGCCAAGAAAACAGTGTGGGCCGTACAGATACGCAGTATTTT
CASSQENSVGRTDTQYF
>TRBV5-1|once|TRBJ2-1|.
TGCGCCAGCAGTAGGGAGAACGTCGCCCCTGAGCAGTTCTTC
CASSRENVAPEQFF
>TRBV6-6|.|TRBJ1-1|.
TGTGCCGTCCAGGGTGGAAGCACTGAAGCTTTCTTT
CAVQGGSTEAFF
>TRBV5-1|.|TRBJ1-3|.
TGCGCCAGCAGCTTGGGGATACAGGGCTCTGGAAACACCATATATTTT
CASSLGIQGSGNTIYF
>TRBV7-9|few|TRBJ1-5|.
TGTGCCAGCAGCTTCGGGGATCAGCCCCAGCATTTT
CASSFGDQPQHF
>TRBV5-4|.|TRBJ2-1|.
TGTGCCAGCACCACCAGGGAAATCTACAATGAGCAGTTCTTC
CASTTREIYNEQFF
>TRBV4-1|.|TRBJ2-3|.
TGCGCCAGCAGCCTCATTGGGGGGGCCACAGATACGCAGTATTTT
CASSLIGGATDTQYF
>TRBV19|few|TRBJ2-3|.
TGTGCCAGTAGACCGAGAGGGGGATCAGATACGCAGTATTTT
CASRPRGGSDTQYF